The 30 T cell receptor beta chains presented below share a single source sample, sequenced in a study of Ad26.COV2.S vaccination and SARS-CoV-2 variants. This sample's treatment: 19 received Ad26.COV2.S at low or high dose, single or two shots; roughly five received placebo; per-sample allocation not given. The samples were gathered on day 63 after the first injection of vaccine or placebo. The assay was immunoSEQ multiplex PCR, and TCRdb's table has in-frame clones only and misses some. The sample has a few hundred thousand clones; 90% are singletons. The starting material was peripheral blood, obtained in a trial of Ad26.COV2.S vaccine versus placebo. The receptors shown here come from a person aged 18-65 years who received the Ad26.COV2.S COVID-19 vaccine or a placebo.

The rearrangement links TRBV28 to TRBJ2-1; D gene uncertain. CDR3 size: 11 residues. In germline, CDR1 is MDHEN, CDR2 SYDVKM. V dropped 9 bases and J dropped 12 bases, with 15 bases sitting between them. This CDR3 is CASQTLSGQFF. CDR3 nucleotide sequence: TGTGCCAGTCAGACCCTGTCCGGGCAGTTCTTC.

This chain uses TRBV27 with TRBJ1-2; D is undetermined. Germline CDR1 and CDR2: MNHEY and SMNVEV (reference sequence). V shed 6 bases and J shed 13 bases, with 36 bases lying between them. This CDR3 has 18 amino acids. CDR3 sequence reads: CASRPLTRTSNRAPYGTF. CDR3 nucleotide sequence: TGTGCCAGCAGGCCCCTTACAAGAACCTCAAACCGGGCTCCATACGGCACCTTC.

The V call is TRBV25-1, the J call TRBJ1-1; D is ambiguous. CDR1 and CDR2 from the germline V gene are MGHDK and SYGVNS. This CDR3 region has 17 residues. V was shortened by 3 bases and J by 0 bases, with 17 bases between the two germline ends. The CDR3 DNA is TGTGCCAGCAGTGATCGGACGGTACCACCCATGAACACTGAAGCTTTCTTT. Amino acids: CASSDRTVPPMNTEAFF.

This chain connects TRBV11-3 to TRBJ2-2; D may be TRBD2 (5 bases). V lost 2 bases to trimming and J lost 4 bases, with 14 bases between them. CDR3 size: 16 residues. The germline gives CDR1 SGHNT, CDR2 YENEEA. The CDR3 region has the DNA TGTGCCAGCAGCTTATTTGAGGGCGCGGGCACCGGGGAGCTGTTTTTT. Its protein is CASSLFEGAGTGELFF.

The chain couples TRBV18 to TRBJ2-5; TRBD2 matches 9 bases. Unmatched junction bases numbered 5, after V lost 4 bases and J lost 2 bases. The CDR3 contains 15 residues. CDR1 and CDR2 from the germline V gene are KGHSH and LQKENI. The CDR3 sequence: CASSLRLAEQETQYF. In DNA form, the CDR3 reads TGTGCCAGCTCACTTCGACTAGCGGAACAAGAGACCCAGTACTTC.

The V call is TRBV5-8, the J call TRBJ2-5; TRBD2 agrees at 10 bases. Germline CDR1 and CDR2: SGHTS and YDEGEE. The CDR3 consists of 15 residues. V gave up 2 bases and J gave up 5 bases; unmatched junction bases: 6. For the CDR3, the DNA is TGTGCCAGCAGCTTACGACTAGCGGGCGCTGAGACCCAGTACTTC. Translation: CASSLRLAGAETQYF.

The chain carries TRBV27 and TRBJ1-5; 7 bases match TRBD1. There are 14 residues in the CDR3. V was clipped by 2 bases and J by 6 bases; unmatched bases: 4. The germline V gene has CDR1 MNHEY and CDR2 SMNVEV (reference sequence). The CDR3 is CASSLLGGVQPQHF. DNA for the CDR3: TGTGCCAGCAGTTTACTAGGGGGCGTTCAGCCCCAGCATTTT.

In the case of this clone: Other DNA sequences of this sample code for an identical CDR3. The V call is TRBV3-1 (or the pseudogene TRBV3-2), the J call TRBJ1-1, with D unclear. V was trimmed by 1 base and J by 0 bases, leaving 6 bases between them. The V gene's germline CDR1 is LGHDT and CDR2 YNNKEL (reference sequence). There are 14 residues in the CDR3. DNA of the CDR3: TGTGCCAGCAGCCAAGCGTCGGTGAACACTGAAGCTTTCTTT. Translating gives CASSQASVNTEAFF.

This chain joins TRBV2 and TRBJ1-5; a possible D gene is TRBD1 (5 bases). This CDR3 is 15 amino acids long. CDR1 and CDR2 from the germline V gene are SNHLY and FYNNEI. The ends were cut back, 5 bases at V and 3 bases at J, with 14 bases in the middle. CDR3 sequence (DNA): TGTGCCAGCAGTTTCCAGGGACTTGACAATCAGCCCCAGCATTTT. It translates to CASSFQGLDNQPQHF.

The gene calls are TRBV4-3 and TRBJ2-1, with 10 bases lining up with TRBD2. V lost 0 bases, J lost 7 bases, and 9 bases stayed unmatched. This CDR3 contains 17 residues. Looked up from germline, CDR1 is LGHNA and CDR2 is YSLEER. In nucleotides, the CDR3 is TGCGCCAGCAGCCAAGATAGGCTTAGCGGGGGGTTAAATGAGCAGTTCTTC. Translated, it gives CASSQDRLSGGLNEQFF.

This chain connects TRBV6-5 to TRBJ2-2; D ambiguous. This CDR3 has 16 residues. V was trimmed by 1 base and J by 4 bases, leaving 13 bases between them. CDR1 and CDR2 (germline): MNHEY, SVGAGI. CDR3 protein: CASSYLSLGFTGELFF. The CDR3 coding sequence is TGTGCCAGCAGTTACTTGTCTCTGGGGTTCACCGGGGAGCTGTTTTTT.

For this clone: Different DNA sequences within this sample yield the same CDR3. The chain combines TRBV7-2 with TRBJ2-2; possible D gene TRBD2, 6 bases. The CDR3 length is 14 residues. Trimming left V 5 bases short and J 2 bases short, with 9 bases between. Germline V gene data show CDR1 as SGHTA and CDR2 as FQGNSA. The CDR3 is CASSPGLNTGELFF. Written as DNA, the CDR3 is TGTGCCAGCAGCCCGGGACTCAACACCGGGGAGCTGTTTTTT.

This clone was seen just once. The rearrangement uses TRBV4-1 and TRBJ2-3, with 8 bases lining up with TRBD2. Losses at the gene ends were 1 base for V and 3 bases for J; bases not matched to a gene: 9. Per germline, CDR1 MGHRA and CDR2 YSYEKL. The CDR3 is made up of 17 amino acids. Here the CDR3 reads CASSQGQTSDVTDTQYF. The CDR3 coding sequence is TGCGCCAGCAGCCAAGGACAGACTAGCGATGTAACAGATACGCAGTATTTT.

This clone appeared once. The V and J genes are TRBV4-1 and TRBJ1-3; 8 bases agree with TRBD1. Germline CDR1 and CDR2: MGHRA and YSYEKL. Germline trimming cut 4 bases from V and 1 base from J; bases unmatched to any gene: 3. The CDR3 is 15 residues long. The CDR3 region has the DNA TGCGCCAGCAGCCGGAGGACAGGGTCTGGAAACACCATATATTTT. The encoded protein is CASSRRTGSGNTIYF.

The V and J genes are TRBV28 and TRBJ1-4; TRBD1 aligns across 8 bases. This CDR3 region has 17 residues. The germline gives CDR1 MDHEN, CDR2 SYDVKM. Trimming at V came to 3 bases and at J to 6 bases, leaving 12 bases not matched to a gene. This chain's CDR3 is CASSLGTGGGGYEKLFF. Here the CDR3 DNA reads TGTGCCAGCAGTTTGGGGACAGGCGGTGGGGGGTATGAAAAACTGTTTTTT.

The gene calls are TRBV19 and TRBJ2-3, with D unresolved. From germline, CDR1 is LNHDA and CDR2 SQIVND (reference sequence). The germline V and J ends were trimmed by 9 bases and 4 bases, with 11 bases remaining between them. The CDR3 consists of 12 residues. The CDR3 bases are TGTGCCAGCCGTAAATCGGCAGATACGCAGTATTTT. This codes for CASRKSADTQYF.

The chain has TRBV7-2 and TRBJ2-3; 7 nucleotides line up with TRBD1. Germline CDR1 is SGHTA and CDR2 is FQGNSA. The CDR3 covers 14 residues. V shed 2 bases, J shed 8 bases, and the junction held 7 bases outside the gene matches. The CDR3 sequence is CASSLSPGGATQYF. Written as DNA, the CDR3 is TGTGCCAGCAGCTTAAGTCCAGGGGGAGCTACGCAGTATTTT.

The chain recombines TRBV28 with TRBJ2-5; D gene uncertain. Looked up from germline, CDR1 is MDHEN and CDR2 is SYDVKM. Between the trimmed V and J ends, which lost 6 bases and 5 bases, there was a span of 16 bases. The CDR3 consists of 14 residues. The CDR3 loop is CASSPGPVFETQYF. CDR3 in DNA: TGTGCCAGCAGCCCCGGCCCAGTTTTCGAGACCCAGTACTTC.

The CDR3 spells CASSKAPSTLSRDNEQFF. The CDR3 nucleotides read TGTGCCAGCAGCAAAGCCCCCTCCACTCTATCACGGGACAATGAGCAGTTCTTC. The chain uses TRBV21-1 and TRBJ2-1; the table assigns TRBD2, which was not confirmed against the DNA. TRBV21-1 is deemed a pseudogene. This CDR3 spans 18 amino acids.

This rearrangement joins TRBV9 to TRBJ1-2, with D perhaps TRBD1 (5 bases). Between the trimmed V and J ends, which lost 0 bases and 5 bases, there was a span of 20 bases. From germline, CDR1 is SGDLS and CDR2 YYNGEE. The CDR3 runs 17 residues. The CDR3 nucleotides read TGTGCCAGCAGCGTAGATCGGGCAGGGCCCGGGATATATGGCTACACCTTC. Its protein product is CASSVDRAGPGIYGYTF.

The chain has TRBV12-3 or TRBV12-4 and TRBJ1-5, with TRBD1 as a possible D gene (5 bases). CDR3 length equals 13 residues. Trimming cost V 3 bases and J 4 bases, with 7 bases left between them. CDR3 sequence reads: CASSFQGNQPQHF. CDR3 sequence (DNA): TGTGCCAGCAGTTTTCAGGGTAATCAGCCCCAGCATTTT.

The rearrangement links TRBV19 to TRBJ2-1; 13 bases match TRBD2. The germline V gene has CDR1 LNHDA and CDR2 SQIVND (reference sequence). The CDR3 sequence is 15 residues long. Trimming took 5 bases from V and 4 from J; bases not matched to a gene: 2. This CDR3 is CASSQGLAGYNEQFF. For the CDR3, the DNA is TGTGCCAGTAGTCAGGGACTAGCGGGATACAATGAGCAGTTCTTC.

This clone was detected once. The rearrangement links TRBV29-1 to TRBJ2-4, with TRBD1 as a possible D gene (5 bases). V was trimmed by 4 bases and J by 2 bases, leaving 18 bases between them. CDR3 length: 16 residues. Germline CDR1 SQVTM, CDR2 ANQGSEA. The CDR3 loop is CSVGARGRGTKNIQYF. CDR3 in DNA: TGCAGCGTTGGTGCAAGGGGTAGGGGAACCAAAAACATTCAGTACTTC. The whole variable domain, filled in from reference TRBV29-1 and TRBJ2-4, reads SAVISQKPSRDICQRGTSLTIQCQVDSQVTMMFWYRQQPGQSLTLIATANQGSEATYESGFVIDKFPISRPNLTFSTLTVSNMSPEDSSIYLCSVGARGRGTKNIQYFGAGTRLSVL.

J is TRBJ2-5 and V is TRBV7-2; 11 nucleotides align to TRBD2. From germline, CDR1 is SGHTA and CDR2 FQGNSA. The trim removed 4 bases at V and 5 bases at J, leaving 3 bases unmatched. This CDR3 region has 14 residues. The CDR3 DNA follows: TGTGCCAGCAGCTCTACTAGCGGGAGTGAGACCCAGTACTTC. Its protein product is CASSSTSGSETQYF.

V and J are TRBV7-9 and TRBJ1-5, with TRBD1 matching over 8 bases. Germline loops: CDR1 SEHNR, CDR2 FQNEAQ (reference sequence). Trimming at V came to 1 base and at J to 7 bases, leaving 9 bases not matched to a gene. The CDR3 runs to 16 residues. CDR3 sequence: CASSLGTGGLGQPQHF. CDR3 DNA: TGTGCCAGCAGCTTAGGTACAGGGGGTTTGGGACAGCCCCAGCATTTT.

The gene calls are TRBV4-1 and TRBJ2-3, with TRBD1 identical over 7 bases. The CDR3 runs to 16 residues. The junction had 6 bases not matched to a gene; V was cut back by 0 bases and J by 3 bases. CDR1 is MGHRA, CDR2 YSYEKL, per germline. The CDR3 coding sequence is TGCGCCAGCAGCCAAGAGACAGGGCTGAGTACAGATACGCAGTATTTT. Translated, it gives CASSQETGLSTDTQYF.

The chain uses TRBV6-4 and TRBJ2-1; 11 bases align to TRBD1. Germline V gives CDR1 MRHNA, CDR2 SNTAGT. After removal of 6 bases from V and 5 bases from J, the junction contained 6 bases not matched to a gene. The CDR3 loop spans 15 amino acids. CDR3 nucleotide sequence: TGTGCCAGCAGAGAGGACAGGGGGCGTCACAATGAGCAGTTCTTC. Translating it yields CASREDRGRHNEQFF.

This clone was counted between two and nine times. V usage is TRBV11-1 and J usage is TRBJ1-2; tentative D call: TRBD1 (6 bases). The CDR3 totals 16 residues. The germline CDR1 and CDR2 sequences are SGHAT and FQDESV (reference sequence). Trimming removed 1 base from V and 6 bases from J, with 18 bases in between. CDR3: CASSLGGGGQLHGYTF. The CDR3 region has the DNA TGTGCCAGCAGCTTAGGAGGAGGAGGACAGCTCCATGGCTACACCTTC. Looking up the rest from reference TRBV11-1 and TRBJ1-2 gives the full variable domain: EAEVAQSPRYKITEKSQAVAFWCDPISGHATLYWYRQILGQGPELLVQFQDESVVDDSQLPKDRFSAERLKGVDSTLKIQPAELGDSAMYLCASSLGGGGQLHGYTFGSGTRLTVV.

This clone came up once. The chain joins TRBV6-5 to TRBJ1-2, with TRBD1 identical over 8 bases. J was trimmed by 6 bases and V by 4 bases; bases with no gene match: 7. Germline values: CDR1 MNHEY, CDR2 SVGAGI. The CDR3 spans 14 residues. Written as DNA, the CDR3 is TGTGCCAGCAGTTCCTGGACAGGGAGGGATGGCTACACCTTC. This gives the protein CASSSWTGRDGYTF.

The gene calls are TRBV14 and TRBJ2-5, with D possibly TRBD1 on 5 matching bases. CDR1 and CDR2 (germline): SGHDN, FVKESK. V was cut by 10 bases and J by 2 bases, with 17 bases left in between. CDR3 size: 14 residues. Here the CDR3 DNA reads TGTGCCAATACAGACAGACCTAATCAAGAGACCCAGTACTTC. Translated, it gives CANTDRPNQETQYF.